This T cell receptor (beta chain) stems from a study of T cell responses to AZD1222 COVID-19 vaccine. Trimming shortened V by 0 bases and J by 3 bases, and 7 bases separated the two germline ends. CDR1 and CDR2 (germline): KGHSH, LQKENI. The CDR3 contains 14 residues. Using immunoSEQ multiplex PCR, the repertoire was profiled, and TCRdb retains in-frame clones only, with some absent. The data contain under 150,000 clones, approximately 86% of them singletons. The sequencing here drew on peripheral blood, taken 28 days after the second AZD1222 dose. The chain carries TRBV18 and TRBJ2-3; D gene uncertain. The receptor comes from an adult who received the AZD1222 COVID-19 vaccine. This CDR3 is CASSPPGVTDTQYF. The DNA of the CDR3 is TGTGCCAGCTCACCACCAGGAGTAACAGATACGCAGTATTTT. Based on the CDR3 plus reference TRBV18 and TRBJ2-3, the full variable domain is NAGVMQNPRHLVRRRGQEARLRCSPMKGHSHVYWYRQLPEEGLKFMVYLQKENIIDESGMPKERFSAEFPKEGPSILRIQQVVRGDSAAYFCASSPPGVTDTQYFGPGTRLTVL.